This T cell receptor (beta chain) originates from a study of blood T cells in healthy people across ages. A J-beta primer mix and a sample-barcoded 5' primer were used in a second PCR of about 6 to 12 cycles. TCRdb used MiXCR to reprocess the 5' RACE reads, holding one entry per CDR3 protein. The top ten clones hold 20% to 25% of a sample with roughly 800,000 distinct CDR3 sequences, 55% to 75% of them seen once. The sequencing input was blood. This TCR was recovered from a man aged 30 to 45 in good health.

The CDR3 loop is CASTTGTSGIEQYF. The DNA of the CDR3 is TGTGCCAGCACCACCGGGACTAGCGGGATCGAGCAGTACTTC. The chain carries TRBV12-3 or TRBV12-4 and TRBJ2-7; 13 nucleotides agree with TRBD2. This CDR3 spans 14 amino acids. V gave up 7 bases and J gave up 6 bases; unmatched junction bases: 6.